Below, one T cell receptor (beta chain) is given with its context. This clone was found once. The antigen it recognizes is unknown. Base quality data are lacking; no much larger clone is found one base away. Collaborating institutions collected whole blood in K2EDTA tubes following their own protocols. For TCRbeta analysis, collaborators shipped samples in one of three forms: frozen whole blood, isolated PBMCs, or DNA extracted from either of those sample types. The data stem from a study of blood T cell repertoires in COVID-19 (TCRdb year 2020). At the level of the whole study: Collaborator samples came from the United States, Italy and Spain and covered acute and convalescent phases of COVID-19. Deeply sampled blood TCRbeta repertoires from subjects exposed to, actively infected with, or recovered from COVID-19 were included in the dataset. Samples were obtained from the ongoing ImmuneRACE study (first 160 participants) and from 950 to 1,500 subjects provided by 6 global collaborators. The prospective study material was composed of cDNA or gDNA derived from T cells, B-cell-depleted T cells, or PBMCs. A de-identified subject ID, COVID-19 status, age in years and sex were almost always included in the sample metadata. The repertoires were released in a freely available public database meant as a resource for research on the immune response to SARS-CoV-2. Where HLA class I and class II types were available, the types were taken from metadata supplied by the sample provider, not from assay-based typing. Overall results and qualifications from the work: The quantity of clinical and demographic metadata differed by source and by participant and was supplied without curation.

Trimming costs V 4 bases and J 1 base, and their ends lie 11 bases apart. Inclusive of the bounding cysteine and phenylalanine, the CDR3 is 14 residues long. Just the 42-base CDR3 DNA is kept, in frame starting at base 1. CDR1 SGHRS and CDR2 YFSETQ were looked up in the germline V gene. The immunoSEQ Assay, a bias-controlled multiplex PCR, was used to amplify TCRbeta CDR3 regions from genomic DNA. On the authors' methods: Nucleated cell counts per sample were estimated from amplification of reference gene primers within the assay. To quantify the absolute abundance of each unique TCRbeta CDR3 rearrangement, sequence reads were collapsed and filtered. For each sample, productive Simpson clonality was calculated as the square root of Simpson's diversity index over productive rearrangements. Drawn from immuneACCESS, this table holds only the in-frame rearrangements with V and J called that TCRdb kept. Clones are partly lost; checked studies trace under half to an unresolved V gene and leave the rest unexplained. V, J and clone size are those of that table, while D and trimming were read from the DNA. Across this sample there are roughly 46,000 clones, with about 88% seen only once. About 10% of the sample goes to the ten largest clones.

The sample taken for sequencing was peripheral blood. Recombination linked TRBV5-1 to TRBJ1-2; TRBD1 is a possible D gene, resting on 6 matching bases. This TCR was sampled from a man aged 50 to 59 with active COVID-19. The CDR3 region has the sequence CASSTGQVNYGYTF. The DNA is TGCGCCAGCAGCACGGGACAAGTTAACTATGGCTACACCTTC.